This TCR beta chain was captured in a study of T cell responses to AZD1222 COVID-19 vaccine. The table came from immunoSEQ multiplex PCR; TCRdb's copy has only in-frame clones and leaves some out. The table shows 84,000 or so clones, with nearly 90% occurring only once. The CDR3 totals 13 residues. Germline V CDR1 and CDR2: LNHNV, YYDKDF (reference sequence). Trimming removed 0 bases from V and 3 bases from J, with 6 bases in between. Only one count was recorded for this clone. Here the sequenced sample was peripheral blood, taken on day 0 of AZD1222 vaccination. The origin of this receptor is an adult in good health. V and J are TRBV15 and TRBJ2-7; no firm D call. The CDR3, as DNA: TGTGCCACCAGCAGAGATATGGGCTACGAGCAGTACTTC. Amino acid sequence: CATSRDMGYEQYF. Supplemented by reference TRBV15 and TRBJ2-7, the full variable domain reads DAMVIQNPRYQVTQFGKPVTLSCSQTLNHNVMYWYQQKSSQAPKLLFHYYDKDFNNEADTPDNFQSRRPNTSFCFLDIRSPGLGDTAMYLCATSRDMGYEQYFGPGTRLTVT.